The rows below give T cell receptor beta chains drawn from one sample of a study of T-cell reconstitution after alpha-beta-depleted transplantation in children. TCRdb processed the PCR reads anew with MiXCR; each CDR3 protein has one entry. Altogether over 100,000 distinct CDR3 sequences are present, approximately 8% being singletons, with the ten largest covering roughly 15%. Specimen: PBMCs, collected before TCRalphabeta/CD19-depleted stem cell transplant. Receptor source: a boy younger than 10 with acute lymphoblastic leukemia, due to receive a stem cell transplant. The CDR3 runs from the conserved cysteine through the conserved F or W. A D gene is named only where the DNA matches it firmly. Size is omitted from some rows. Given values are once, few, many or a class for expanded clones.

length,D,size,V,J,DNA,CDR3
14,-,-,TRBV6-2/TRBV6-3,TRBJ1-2,TGTGCCAGCAGTCGAGACATCTCCCTCTATGGCTACACCTTC,CASSRDISLYGYTF
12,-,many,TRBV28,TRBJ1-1,TGTGCCAGCAGTCTCCGGGGGGTTGAAGCTTTCTTT,CASSLRGVEAFF
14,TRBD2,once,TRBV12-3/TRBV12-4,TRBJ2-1,TGTGCCAGCAGCCTACTAGCGGGGGCGGTTGAGCAGTTCTTC,CASSLLAGAVEQFF
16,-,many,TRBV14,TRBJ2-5,TGTGCCAGCAGCTCCGTTCGGGGGGCCTCCCAAGAGACCCAGTACTTC,CASSSVRGASQETQYF
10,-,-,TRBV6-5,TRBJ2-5,TGTGCCACCACCAAAGAGACCCAGTACTTC,CATTKETQYF
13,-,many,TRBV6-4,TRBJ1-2,TGTGCCAGCAGTGACTCCGAACTTAGTGGGTACACCTTC,CASSDSELSGYTF
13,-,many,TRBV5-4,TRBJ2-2,TGTGCCAGCAGCTCAGTCTCGGTCGGGGAGCTGTTTTTT,CASSSVSVGELFF
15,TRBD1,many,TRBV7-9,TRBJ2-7,TGTGCCAGCAGCGCCTCCGGGACAGTGGCCTACGAGCAGTACTTC,CASSASGTVAYEQYF
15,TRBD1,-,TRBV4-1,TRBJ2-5,TGCGCCAGCAGCCGATACACAGGGGGCGAGGAGACCCAGTACTTC,CASSRYTGGEETQYF
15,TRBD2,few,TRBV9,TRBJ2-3,TGTGCCAGCAGCGCGATCGGGGGGGCGGTAGATACGCAGTATTTT,CASSAIGGAVDTQYF
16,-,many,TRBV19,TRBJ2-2,TGTGCCAGTAGTATAGGTCCAGGGTTGGGCACCGGGGAGCTGTTTTTT,CASSIGPGLGTGELFF
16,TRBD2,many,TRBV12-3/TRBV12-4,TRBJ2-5,TGTGCCAGCAGCCCCACTAGCGGGGGGCCTAGGGAGACCCAGTACTTC,CASSPTSGGPRETQYF
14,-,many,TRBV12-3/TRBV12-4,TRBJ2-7,TGTGCCAGCAGTTTAGCGCGGCTGGGAACCGAGCAGTACTTC,CASSLARLGTEQYF
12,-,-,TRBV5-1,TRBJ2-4,TGCGCCAGCAGGCAGGGGGGAGACATTCAGTACTTC,CASRQGGDIQYF
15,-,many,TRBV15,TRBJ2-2,TGTGCCACCAGCAGAGAACGGGCAGCGGGCGGGGAGCTGTTTTTT,CATSRERAAGGELFF
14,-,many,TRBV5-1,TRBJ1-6,TGCGCCAGCAGCTTGGAAACAGGGAATTCACCCCTCCACTTT,CASSLETGNSPLHF
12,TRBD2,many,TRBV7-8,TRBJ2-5,TGTGCCAAGGGACTAGCGGAAGAGACCCAGTACTTC,CAKGLAEETQYF
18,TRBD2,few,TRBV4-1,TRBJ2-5,TGCGCCAGCAGCCAAGATCGGGCTAGCGGGGGATTCCAAGAGACCCAGTACTTC,CASSQDRASGGFQETQYF
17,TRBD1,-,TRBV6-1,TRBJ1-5,TGTGCCAGCGGATTGAGACAGGGGGCGCATGGTAATCAGCCCCAGCATTTT,CASGLRQGAHGNQPQHF
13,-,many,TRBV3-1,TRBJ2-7,TGTGCCAGCAGCCAAGGGGGATTCGGCGAGCAGTACTTC,CASSQGGFGEQYF
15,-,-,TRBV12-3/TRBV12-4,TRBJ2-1,TGTGCCAGCAGTTTCTTGGGGCAGGAGTACAATGAGCAGTTCTTC,CASSFLGQEYNEQFF
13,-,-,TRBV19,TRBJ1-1,TGTGCCAGTAGTAGCAGGGCGAACACTGAAGCTTTCTTT,CASSSRANTEAFF
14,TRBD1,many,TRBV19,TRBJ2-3,TGTGCCAGTAGTTTCCAGGGGGCCACAGATACGCAGTATTTT,CASSFQGATDTQYF
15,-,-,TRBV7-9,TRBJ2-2,TGTGCCAGCAGTCCGGACACTGTTAAAGCCGGGGAGCTGTTTTTT,CASSPDTVKAGELFF
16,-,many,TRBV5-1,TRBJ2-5,TGCGCCAGCAGCCCGCTTGGCAGGGACGTTGCAGAGACCCAGTACTTC,CASSPLGRDVAETQYF
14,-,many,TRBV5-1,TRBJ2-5,TGCGCCAGCAGCTTGGAGGGTATCGGGGAGACCCAGTACTTC,CASSLEGIGETQYF
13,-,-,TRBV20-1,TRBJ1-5,TGCAGTGCTATAACAGGAGGCAATCAGCCCCAGCATTTT,CSAITGGNQPQHF
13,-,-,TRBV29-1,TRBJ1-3,TGCAGCGTTGCACAGGGTTCTGGAAACACCATATATTTT,CSVAQGSGNTIYF
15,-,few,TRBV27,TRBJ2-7,TGTGCCAGCAGTTCGACAGGCGGGATTTCCTACGAGCAGTACTTC,CASSSTGGISYEQYF
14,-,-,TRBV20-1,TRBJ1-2,TGCAGTGCTAGAGATATGGCACGCGTCTATGGCTACACCTTC,CSARDMARVYGYTF
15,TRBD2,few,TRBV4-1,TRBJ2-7,TGCGCCAGCAGCCAAGAGTCTAGCGGGGGATACGAGCAGTACTTC,CASSQESSGGYEQYF
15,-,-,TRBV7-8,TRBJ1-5,TGTGCCAGCAGCTTTCACGACGGGGGTAATCAGCCCCAGCATTTT,CASSFHDGGNQPQHF
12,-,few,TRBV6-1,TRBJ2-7,TGTGCCCGCACCCGTCGGGTTCTCGAGCAGTACTTC,CARTRRVLEQYF
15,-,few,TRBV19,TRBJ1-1,TGTGCCAGTAGTATAGAATCGGGCGGACTTTCGGGAGCTTTCTTT,CASSIESGGLSGAFF
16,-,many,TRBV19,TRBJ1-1,TGTGCCAGTAGTATCTCCCGGACGCGTATGAACACTGAAGCTTTCTTT,CASSISRTRMNTEAFF
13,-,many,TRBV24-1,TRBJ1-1,TGTGCCACCCCGGATCGCCCGAACACTGAAGCTTTCTTT,CATPDRPNTEAFF
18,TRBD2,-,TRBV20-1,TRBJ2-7,TGCAGTGCTAGTATCCGCCTAGCGGGGGGGCAAAGGTCCTACGAGCAGTACTTC,CSASIRLAGGQRSYEQYF
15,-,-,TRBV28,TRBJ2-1,TGTGCCAGCAGTGCCCTCCCGGACGGAATATATGAGCAGTTCTTC,CASSALPDGIYEQFF
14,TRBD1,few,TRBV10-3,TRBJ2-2,TGTGCCATCAGTGAGTCGACAGGGCTAGGGGAGCTGTTTTTT,CAISESTGLGELFF
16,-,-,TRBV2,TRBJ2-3,TGTGCCAGCTTTCCTTCCTCGGCTTCTAGCACAGATACGCAGTATTTT,CASFPSSASSTDTQYF
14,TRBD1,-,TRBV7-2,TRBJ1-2,TGTGCCAGCAGCTCGGACAGGGGGCCCTATGGCTACACCTTC,CASSSDRGPYGYTF
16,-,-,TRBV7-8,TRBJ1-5,TGTGCCAGCAGCTTAACGCGGGGGGGCAGATATCAGCCCCAGCATTTT,CASSLTRGGRYQPQHF
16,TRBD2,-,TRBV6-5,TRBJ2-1,TGTGCCAGCAGTTTCCTCTCGGGGGGTACCTACAATGAGCAGTTCTTC,CASSFLSGGTYNEQFF
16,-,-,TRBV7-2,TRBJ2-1,TGTGCCAGCAGCTCCCGCGGGACGGGGTCCTACAATGAGCAGTTCTTC,CASSSRGTGSYNEQFF